This TCR beta chain was obtained from a study of T cell responses to AZD1222 COVID-19 vaccine. On the study more broadly: Timing groups of about 4 and about 12 weeks for second doses were pooled.

The data were produced by immunoSEQ multiplex PCR, yet TCRdb's version contains in-frame clones alone and is incomplete. This sample has 100,000 to 150,000 clones; about 89% occur once, and the top ten carry approximately 5.1%. V was cut by 0 bases and J by 5 bases, with 2 bases left in between. Germline values: CDR1 SGHNT, CDR2 YYREEE (reference sequence). The CDR3 consists of 11 residues. As regards this clone: Its antigen is still unknown.

General observations from the study: Spike-specific TCR breadth and depth were elevated following two AZD1222 doses. Donors skewed white British and female; clonal diversity was possibly underestimated.

Sequenced here: peripheral blood, sampled on day 0 of AZD1222 vaccination. The clonotype comes from an adult in good health. The rearrangement links TRBV5-4 to TRBJ1-1; D remains unclear. The DNA for the CDR3 is TGTGCCAGCAGCTTGGAAACTGAAGCTTTCTTT. This encodes CASSLETEAFF. The full variable domain, with the rest looked up from reference TRBV5-4 and TRBJ1-1, is ETGVTQSPTHLIKTRGQQVTLRCSSQSGHNTVSWYQQALGQGPQFIFQYYREEENGRGNFPPRFSGLQFPNYSSELNVNALELDDSALYLCASSLETEAFFGQGTRLTVV.